This is a list of T cell receptor beta chains from one sample in a study of synovial regulatory T cells in juvenile arthritis. Some clones are missing from TCRdb's copy, which holds only in-frame ones; the method was immunoSEQ multiplex PCR. The sample holds 9,700 or so clones. The sample was Treg cells from blood. These receptors all stem from a donor aged 2-35 years with juvenile idiopathic arthritis. Both conserved end residues are part of each CDR3.

TRBJ1-1,TRBV6-1,CASSEHWSTEAFF
TRBJ1-5,TRBV4-1,CASSYDRDQPQHF
TRBJ2-1,TRBV5-6,CASSLLNGLGQFF
TRBJ1-5,TRBV5-1,CASSWTGGAGQPQHF
TRBJ1-5,TRBV7-2,CASSRWDIFSNQPQHF
TRBJ1-5,TRBV28,CASSLSGGVQPQHF
TRBJ2-3,TRBV6-5,CASRSPPHGTDTQYF
TRBJ1-6,TRBV6-4,CASGLGQHTNSPLHF
TRBJ2-7,TRBV18,CASSSPDGYEQYF
TRBJ1-2,TRBV4-2,CASSHPGQPSGYTF
TRBJ2-3,TRBV10-1,CASSESGDGDTQYF
TRBJ1-6,TRBV6-1,CASSAVRNNSPLHF
TRBJ1-5,TRBV28,CASRNRGGGQPQHF
TRBJ2-1,TRBV9,CASSRVGNEQFF
TRBJ2-7,TRBV5-1,CASSLGTETYEQYF
TRBJ1-1,TRBV4-1,CASSQSVVNTEAFF
TRBJ1-3,TRBV11-2,CASSPWTGGASGNTIYF
TRBJ2-7,TRBV4-3,CASSQDQGASYEQYF
TRBJ1-4,TRBV30,CAWTKRTNQKLFF
TRBJ2-7,TRBV2,CASSGTGDYEQYF
TRBJ2-7,TRBV2,CASRPVVDRAYEQYF
TRBJ1-5,TRBV30,CAWSVLGNQPQHF